Below, one TCR beta chain is given with its context. Its target is not known. The same CDR3 also results from other DNA sequences found in this sample. The source of the sample is a study of T cell responses to AZD1222 COVID-19 vaccine. General observations from the study: Increases in Spike-specific TCR breadth and depth were seen after two AZD1222 doses. A mostly white British donor set with more females was recruited, and clonal diversity was possibly underestimated. Epitopes outside B.1.351 and B.1.1.7 mutated regions reportedly drew nearly half of spike TCRs.

This CDR3 region has 16 residues. Germline CDR1 reads MNHEY; CDR2 reads SVGEGT. V was cut by 0 bases and J by 2 bases, with 13 bases left in between. Pooling of second doses given at about 4 or about 12 weeks was done. This table comes from immunoSEQ multiplex PCR, and its TCRdb copy is limited to in-frame clones, with some not included. In the table there are about 150,000 clones, 89% of which are singletons. The TCR originated in an adult who received the AZD1222 COVID-19 vaccine. The sample in question was peripheral blood, obtained 28 days after the second AZD1222 dose. The chain recombines TRBV6-2 or TRBV6-3 with TRBJ1-2; TRBD1 is a possible D gene (5 bases). The DNA for the CDR3 is TGTGCCAGCAGTTACTCGAAGGGGACGGTGAACTATGGCTACACCTTC. Protein sequence: CASSYSKGTVNYGYTF.